The 32 T cell receptor beta chains given below trace back to one sample, sequenced in a study of blood T cells in healthy people across ages. Next came a second PCR, run for about 7 to 11 cycles, which used a sample-barcoded 5' primer along with a J-beta primer mix. TCRdb passed the 5' RACE reads through MiXCR, listing each CDR3 protein once. The profile shows more than 1 million distinct CDR3 sequences, under 45% of them singletons. Sequenced material: blood. The source of these receptors is an older woman in good health.

V and J are TRBV7-9 and TRBJ2-7; TRBD2 aligns across 9 bases. Germline V gene sequence: CDR1 SEHNR, CDR2 FQNEAQ (reference sequence). The CDR3 consists of 14 residues. After removal of 5 bases from V and 3 bases from J, the junction contained 5 bases not matched to a gene. DNA for the CDR3: TGTGCCAGCAGCGAGACTAGCGGACACTACGAGCAGTACTTC. Its translation is CASSETSGHYEQYF.

This clonotype has a handful of counts. The chain has TRBV29-1 and TRBJ2-7; D is unclear. The V and J ends lost 5 bases and 3 bases respectively, with 11 bases between them. This CDR3 is 12 amino acids long. Germline V gives CDR1 SQVTM, CDR2 ANQGSEA. The CDR3 loop reads CSVRVASYEQYF. The CDR3 bases are TGCAGCGTTAGGGTGGCCAGCTACGAGCAGTACTTC.

This clonotype was observed a single time. This may arise from a read error, as a much more abundant clone is one base away. The V call is TRBV7-2, the J call TRBJ2-1; 8 bases line up with TRBD2. V lost 5 bases and J lost 7; bases outside the gene matches: 10. Germline V lookup: CDR1 SGHTA, CDR2 FQGNSA. This CDR3 contains 15 residues. CDR3 residues: CASSLSPGGRNEQFF. The CDR3 coding sequence is TGTGCCAGCAGCCTCTCTCCGGGAGGGCGAAATGAGCAGTTCTTC.

This clonotype was seen only a few times. The rearrangement joins TRBV29-1 to TRBJ2-5, with TRBD1 as a possible D gene (7 bases). Trimming removed 7 bases from V and 2 bases from J, with 14 bases in between. Per germline, CDR1 SQVTM and CDR2 ANQGSEA. The CDR3 extends over 13 amino acids. Here the CDR3 reads CSAKEGAQETQYF. The CDR3 coding sequence is TGCAGCGCGAAGGAGGGGGCACAAGAGACCCAGTACTTC.

In its sample, this clonotype was seen a few times. The CDR3 bases are TGCAGCGTTGAATTAAGGGCTACCACAGATACGCAGTATTTT. Translation: CSVELRATTDTQYF. V gene TRBV29-1 combines with J gene TRBJ2-3; D gene unclear. This CDR3 has 14 amino acids. Germline V gene data show CDR1 as SQVTM and CDR2 as ANQGSEA. Trimming took off 2 bases at V and 2 bases at J, with 11 bases between the two ends.

This clonotype turned up a few times. In DNA, the CDR3 is TGTGCCAGCAGCTTAGCTAGAAGCCGGGCCCCTATCAGGGAGCAGTACTTC. This translates into CASSLARSRAPIREQYF. V is TRBV11-2 and J is TRBJ2-4; D could derive from TRBD1 or TRBD2 (5 bases each). Looked up from germline, CDR1 is SGHAT and CDR2 is FQNNGV. This CDR3 contains 17 residues. Trimming left V 1 base short and J 13 bases short, with 26 bases between.

This clonotype was seen a handful of times. V usage is TRBV12-3 or TRBV12-4 and J usage is TRBJ1-2, with 8 bases aligning to TRBD1. The CDR3 length is 13 residues. Germline trimming cut 5 bases from V and 4 bases from J; bases unmatched to any gene: 3. CDR3 sequence: CASSGQGPYGYTF. The CDR3 DNA follows: TGTGCCAGCAGTGGACAGGGACCCTATGGCTACACCTTC.

This chain links TRBV6-5 with TRBJ2-7; D is perhaps TRBD1 (6 bases). Trimming stripped 6 bases from V and 4 bases from J, with 13 bases between. From germline, CDR1 is MNHEY and CDR2 SVGAGI. CDR3 size: 13 residues. The CDR3 region has the DNA TGTGCCAGCAGGCCGCTTCAGGGGTACGAGCAGTACTTC. Translation gives CASRPLQGYEQYF.

The chain is built from TRBV5-4 and TRBJ2-7, with 14 positions matching TRBD2. CDR3 size: 18 residues. V trimming: 4 bases; J trimming: 0 bases; junction bases outside the gene matches: 9. The germline V gene encodes CDR1 SGHNT and CDR2 YYREEE (reference sequence). The CDR3 DNA reads TGTGCCAGCAGCGCTGGACTAGCGGGAGGAACAAGCTCCTACGAGCAGTACTTC. Translation gives CASSAGLAGGTSSYEQYF.

In its sample, this clonotype was seen a few times. The CDR3 is CASSSGTSGFLAKNIQYF. The CDR3 region has the DNA TGTGCCAGCAGCTCCGGGACTAGCGGGTTCTTAGCCAAAAACATTCAGTACTTC. The chain carries TRBV12-3 or TRBV12-4 and TRBJ2-4; 12 nucleotides agree with TRBD2. V trimming: 6 bases; J trimming: 0 bases; junction bases outside the gene matches: 9. The CDR3 contains 18 residues.

The chain couples TRBV20-1 to TRBJ1-4; 7 positions agree with TRBD1. J gave up 4 bases and V 0 bases, and 5 bases lay outside the gene matches. The germline gives CDR1 DFQATT, CDR2 SNEGSKA (reference sequence). CDR3 length equals 15 residues. This CDR3 reads CSARDGTELNEKLFF. The CDR3 bases are TGCAGTGCTAGAGATGGGACAGAACTTAATGAAAAACTGTTTTTT.

The V call is TRBV5-1, the J call TRBJ2-1, with TRBD1 matching 11 bases. The CDR3 extends over 16 amino acids. The trim removed 0 bases at V and 7 bases at J, leaving 6 bases unmatched. Germline V gene lookup returns CDR1 SGHRS and CDR2 YFSETQ. CDR3 DNA: TGCGCCAGCAGCTTGGTCGTGGGACAGGGGGGGAATGAGCAGTTCTTC. Translation gives CASSLVVGQGGNEQFF.

This clonotype was seen more than once but under ten times. V is TRBV9 and J is TRBJ1-2; D remains unclear. With 0 bases removed from V and 7 bases from J, the gap between germline ends came to 7 bases. The CDR3 has 12 residues. The germline V gene encodes CDR1 SGDLS and CDR2 YYNGEE. CDR3 loop: CASSVGLSGYTF. Here the CDR3 DNA reads TGTGCCAGCAGCGTAGGCTTAAGTGGCTACACCTTC.

The V gene is TRBV24-1, the J gene TRBJ2-7, with a tentative D call TRBD1 (6 bases). The J call may be wrong; the DNA end is better matched by TRBJ2-5. The CDR3 is 17 amino acids. Germline CDR1 reads KGHDR; CDR2 reads SFDVKD. The CDR3 DNA reads as TGTGCCACCAGTGGCCCCAACTATGACAGGACCCAAGAGACCCAGTACTTC. Its translation is CATSGPNYDRTQETQYF.

The chain links TRBV9 to TRBJ2-1, with 8 bases aligning to TRBD2. Trimming removed 2 bases from V and 8 bases from J; junction bases left unmatched: 6. Germline V gene data show CDR1 as SGDLS and CDR2 as YYNGEE. CDR3 size: 14 residues. The CDR3 region has the DNA TGTGCCAGCAGCGTCGGGGACGGGGGGGATGAGCAGTTCTTC. Translated: CASSVGDGGDEQFF.

The genes are TRBV18 and TRBJ2-1; TRBD2 matches at 9 bases. Germline V gives CDR1 KGHSH, CDR2 LQKENI. This CDR3 contains 15 residues. V lost 6 bases, J lost 4 bases, and 7 bases stayed unmatched. The CDR3: CASSRGSGGYNEQFF. The CDR3 region has the DNA TGTGCCAGCTCCCGCGGGAGCGGGGGGTACAATGAGCAGTTCTTC.

This clonotype was counted a few times. The chain carries TRBV27 and TRBJ2-5; 7 nucleotides align to TRBD1. V gave up 5 bases and J gave up 4 bases; unmatched junction bases: 13. The CDR3 runs 16 residues. Germline CDR1 and CDR2: MNHEY and SMNVEV (reference sequence). The CDR3 nucleotides read TGTGCCAGCAGTAGATCGAGGGGGCGGATGGGAGAGACCCAGTACTTC. Translation: CASSRSRGRMGETQYF.

This clonotype has just a few counts. V usage is TRBV29-1 and J usage is TRBJ2-5; D is perhaps TRBD1 (6 bases). Near its end, the DNA agrees better with TRBJ2-7, so the J call may be wrong. The CDR3 is 14 residues long. In germline, CDR1 is SQVTM, CDR2 ANQGSEA. Written as DNA, the CDR3 is TGCAGCGTTGAAGACCCCGGGACACCCAGCGAGCAGTACTTC. This encodes CSVEDPGTPSEQYF.

This clonotype was found many times. The V gene is TRBV5-1, the J gene TRBJ2-1; TRBD2 agrees at 10 bases. The CDR3 sequence is 14 residues long. V lost 2 bases to trimming and J lost 7 bases; unmatched junction nucleotides: 3. Looked up from germline, CDR1 is SGHRS and CDR2 is YFSETQ. CDR3 DNA: TGCGCCAGCAGCTTCAGCGGGAGGGTAAATGAGCAGTTCTTC. Translation: CASSFSGRVNEQFF.

Comments on this clonotype: A much larger clonotype is one base distant, so this may be a read error. The rearrangement joins TRBV29-1 to TRBJ2-1; D perhaps matches TRBD2 (6 bases). Germline V gene lookup returns CDR1 SQVTM and CDR2 ANQGSEA. Trimming shortened V by 3 bases and J by 3 bases, and 15 bases separated the two germline ends. The length of the CDR3 is 15 residues. CDR3 amino acids: CSVDGMEGRYNEQFF. The CDR3 DNA reads TGCAGCGTTGATGGCATGGAGGGGCGCTACAATGAGCAGTTCTTC.

The chain uses TRBV29-1 and TRBJ2-5; TRBD2 agrees at 14 bases. The ends lost 7 bases at V and 4 bases at J; junction bases unmatched: 5. Germline V gives CDR1 SQVTM, CDR2 ANQGSEA. This CDR3 contains 14 residues. The CDR3 is CSGGLAGAGETQYF. The CDR3 nucleotides read TGCAGCGGGGGACTAGCGGGGGCGGGAGAGACCCAGTACTTC.

The chain joins TRBV2 to TRBJ1-1, with a weak D call TRBD1 (5 bases). V lost 3 bases, J lost 1 base, and 6 bases lay in between. This CDR3 has 13 amino acids. The germline gives CDR1 SNHLY, CDR2 FYNNEI. The CDR3 DNA follows: TGTGCCAGCAGTGACCAGGGGAACACTGAAGCTTTCTTT. Its protein product is CASSDQGNTEAFF.

This rearrangement joins TRBV11-2 to TRBJ2-1; the match to TRBD2 covers 11 bases. The CDR3 totals 19 residues. Germline values: CDR1 SGHAT, CDR2 FQNNGV. With 6 bases clipped from V and 0 bases from J, the junction kept 13 bases outside the gene matches. The CDR3, as DNA: TGTGCCAGCAGTATTCCGGGACTAGCGGATTTGAGCTCCTACAATGAGCAGTTCTTC. This encodes CASSIPGLADLSSYNEQFF.

This chain joins TRBV6-4 and TRBJ1-2, with D hard to call. The CDR3 consists of 15 residues. Germline CDR1 MRHNA, CDR2 SNTAGT. V was clipped by 3 bases and J by 8 bases, with 19 bases between them. CDR3 DNA sequence: TGTGCCAGCAGTGAAGAAGGATGGGTCATGGGGGGCTACACCTTC. Its translation: CASSEEGWVMGGYTF.

This rearrangement joins TRBV28 to TRBJ1-1; 8 bases match TRBD1. The J segment lost 0 bases and the V segment lost 6 bases, leaving 6 bases of the junction unmatched. The germline gives CDR1 MDHEN, CDR2 SYDVKM. The CDR3 extends over 15 amino acids. CDR3 in amino acids: CASSRQGIMNTEAFF. For the CDR3, the DNA is TGTGCCAGCAGCAGACAGGGGATTATGAACACTGAAGCTTTCTTT.

In its sample, this clonotype was seen a few times. This chain connects TRBV15 to TRBJ1-2; unclear D gene. Germline CDR1 reads LNHNV; CDR2 reads YYDKDF (reference sequence). V was pared by 0 bases and J by 0 bases, with 8 bases between. The CDR3 extends over 15 amino acids. The DNA for the CDR3 is TGTGCCACCAGCAGAGATCATCCAGCTAACTATGGCTACACCTTC. Residues: CATSRDHPANYGYTF.

The chain links TRBV28 to TRBJ1-2; 10 bases line up with TRBD1. CDR3 size: 15 residues. The germline gives CDR1 MDHEN, CDR2 SYDVKM. J was trimmed by 6 bases and V by 4 bases; bases with no gene match: 8. DNA for the CDR3: TGTGCCAGCAGTTCCCCCGGGACAGGGGTGAATGGCTACACCTTC. This sequence encodes CASSSPGTGVNGYTF.

This clonotype occurred a few times. The chain has TRBV7-2 and TRBJ2-7; D not certain. V shed 5 bases and J shed 0 bases, with 8 bases lying between them. The CDR3 length is 13 residues. Germline lookup yields CDR1 SGHTA and CDR2 FQGNSA. In DNA form, the CDR3 reads TGTGCCAGCAGCGTAGAGGCCTCCTACGAGCAGTACTTC. Translated, it gives CASSVEASYEQYF.

The sample holds a few counts of this clonotype. The chain recombines TRBV7-2 with TRBJ2-3, with TRBD2 as a possible D gene (5 bases). Trimming stripped 2 bases from V and 5 bases from J, with 17 bases between. CDR3 size: 16 residues. CDR1 SGHTA and CDR2 FQGNSA come from the germline V gene. The CDR3 DNA follows: TGTGCCAGCAGCTTAAATGCGGGTCTCCTAAAAGATACGCAGTATTTT. It specifies CASSLNAGLLKDTQYF.

This sequence joins TRBV9 and TRBJ2-5; the D gene could be TRBD1 or TRBD2 (6 bases each). Germline CDR1 reads SGDLS; CDR2 reads YYNGEE. This CDR3 is 15 amino acids long. The V end lost 0 bases, the J end lost 11 bases, and 20 bases lay between the germline ends. DNA for the CDR3: TGTGCCAGCAGCGTAGGTGGGGGGCAGTCCTACGGGCAGTACTTC. It is translated as CASSVGGGQSYGQYF.

This clonotype was seen repeatedly, ten times or more. The rearrangement joins TRBV20-1 to TRBJ2-7, with D perhaps matching TRBD2 (6 bases). This CDR3 is 11 amino acids long. The V gene lost 5 bases and the J gene lost 3 bases, with 8 bases spanning the gap. Looked up from germline, CDR1 is DFQATT and CDR2 is SNEGSKA (reference sequence). CDR3 protein: CSARSGYEQYF. The CDR3 nucleotides are TGCAGTGCTCGTAGCGGCTACGAGCAGTACTTC.

The chain employs TRBV6-5 and TRBJ1-5; D uncertain. V gave up 7 bases and J gave up 1 base, with 8 bases separating them. The CDR3 loop spans 13 amino acids. From germline, CDR1 is MNHEY and CDR2 SVGAGI. For the CDR3, the DNA is TGTGCCAGCACCCCAGGAAGCAATCAGCCCCAGCATTTT. It codes for CASTPGSNQPQHF.